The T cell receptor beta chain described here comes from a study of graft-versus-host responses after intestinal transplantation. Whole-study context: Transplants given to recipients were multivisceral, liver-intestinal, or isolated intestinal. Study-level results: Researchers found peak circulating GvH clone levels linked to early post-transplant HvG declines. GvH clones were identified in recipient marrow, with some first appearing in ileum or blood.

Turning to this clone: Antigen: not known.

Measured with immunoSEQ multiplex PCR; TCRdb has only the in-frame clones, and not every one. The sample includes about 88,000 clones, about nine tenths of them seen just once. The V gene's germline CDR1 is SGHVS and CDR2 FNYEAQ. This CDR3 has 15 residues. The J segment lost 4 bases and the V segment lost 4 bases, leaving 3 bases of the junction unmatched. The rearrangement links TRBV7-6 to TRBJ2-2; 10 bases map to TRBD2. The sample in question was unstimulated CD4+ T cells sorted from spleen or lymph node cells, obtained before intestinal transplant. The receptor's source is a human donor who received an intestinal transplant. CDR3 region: CASSSSGGVTGELFF. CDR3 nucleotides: TGTGCCAGCAGCTCTAGCGGGGGAGTCACCGGGGAGCTGTTTTTT.